What follows describes a single T cell receptor beta chain. No antigen is known for it. The junction departs from germline at one end; a sequencing error may be responsible. Molecular barcoded adaptors covering alpha/delta and beta/gamma chains were used on approximately 400 ng RNA. One entry per CDR3 protein results from TCRdb running MiXCR on the reads. This repertoire shows 37,000 or so distinct CDR3 sequences, roughly 13% found once; its top ten account for approximately 35%. This entry is derived from a study of read filtering for tumor transcriptome and immune sequencing. Study summary: DNase treatment preceded whole-transcriptome library preparation. RNA-seq yielded only about 75 to 1273 TCR reads, IR-seq about 4 to 11 million.

Study-level points and caveats: About 81.9% of IR-seq clonotypes had one read, totaling approximately 3.5% of reads; RNA-seq: around 77% and 45%. This fraction held mixed bone marrow immune cells after CD138-negative sorting.

The sequence came from a donor at least 40 years old with multiple myeloma. Sequences were obtained from a population of CD138-negative cells sorted from bone marrow.

The CDR3: CASCLSRIANTGELFF. For the CDR3, the DNA is TGTGCCAGCTGCTTATCGCGGATAGCGAACACCGGGGAGCTGTTTTTT. V usage is TRBV7-9 and J usage is TRBJ2-2; D call uncertain. The CDR3 extends over 16 amino acids. Germline CDR1 SEHNR, CDR2 FQNEAQ (reference sequence). Looking up the rest from reference TRBV7-9 and TRBJ2-2 gives the full variable domain: DTGVSQNPRHKITKRGQNVTFRCDPISEHNRLYWYRQTLGQGPEFLTYFQNEAQLEKSRLLSDRFSAERPKGSFSTLEIQRTEQGDSAMYLCASCLSRIANTGELFFGEGSRLTVL.